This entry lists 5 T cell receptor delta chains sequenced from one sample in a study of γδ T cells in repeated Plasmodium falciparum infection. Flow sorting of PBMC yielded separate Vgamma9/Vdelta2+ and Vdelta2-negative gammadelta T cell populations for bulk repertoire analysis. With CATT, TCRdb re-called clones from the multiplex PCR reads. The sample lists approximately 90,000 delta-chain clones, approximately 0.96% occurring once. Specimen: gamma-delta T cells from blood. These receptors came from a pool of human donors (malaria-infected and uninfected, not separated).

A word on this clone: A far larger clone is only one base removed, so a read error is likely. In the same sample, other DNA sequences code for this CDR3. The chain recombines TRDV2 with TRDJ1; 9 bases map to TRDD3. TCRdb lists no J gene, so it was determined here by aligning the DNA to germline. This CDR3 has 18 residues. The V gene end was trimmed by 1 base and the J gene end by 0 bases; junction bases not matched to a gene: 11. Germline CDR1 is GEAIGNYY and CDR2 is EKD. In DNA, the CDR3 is TGTGCCTGTGACACTTTACTAGGGGATACGCGGTACACCGATAAACTCATCTTT. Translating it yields CACDTLLGDTRYTDKLIF.

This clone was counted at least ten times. The CDR3, as DNA: TGTGCTCTTGGGGGGTTTCCTACGCGAGGGATACTTACCTACTCCGATAAACTCATCTTT. It encodes CALGGFPTRGILTYSDKLIF. This chain connects TRDV1 to TRDJ1; either TRDD2 or TRDD3 may fit D (7 bases each). The CDR3 has 20 residues. CDR1 and CDR2 (germline): TSWWSYY, QGS. Trimming shortened V by 4 bases and J by 3 bases, and 30 bases separated the two germline ends.

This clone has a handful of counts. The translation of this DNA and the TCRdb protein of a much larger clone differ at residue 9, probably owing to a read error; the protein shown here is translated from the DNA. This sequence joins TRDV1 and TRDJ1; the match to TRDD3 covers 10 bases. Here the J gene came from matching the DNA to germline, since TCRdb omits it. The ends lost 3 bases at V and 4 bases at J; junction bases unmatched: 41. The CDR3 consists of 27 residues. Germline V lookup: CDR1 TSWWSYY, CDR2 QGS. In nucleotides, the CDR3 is TGTGCTCTTGGGGACACCACCTCCGACGATAGTACCTACCTCTTCTCCTACTGGGGGATGTTGGGCGATAAACTCATCTTT. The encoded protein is CALGDTTSDDSTYLFSYWGMLGDKLIF.

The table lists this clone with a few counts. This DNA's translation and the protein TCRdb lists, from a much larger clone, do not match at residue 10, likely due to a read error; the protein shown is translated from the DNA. DNA for the CDR3: TGTGCTCTTGGGGAACTATCCCTACGCTGTACTGGGGGATTTGGGGTCTTATTGGGTTACACCGATAAACTCATCTTT. Amino acid sequence: CALGELSLRCTGGFGVLLGYTDKLIF. The genes are TRDV1 and TRDJ1; TRDD3 matches 10 bases. The CDR3 has 26 amino acids. From germline, CDR1 is TSWWSYY and CDR2 QGS. Trimming cost V 0 bases and J 0 bases; bases outside gene matches: 31.

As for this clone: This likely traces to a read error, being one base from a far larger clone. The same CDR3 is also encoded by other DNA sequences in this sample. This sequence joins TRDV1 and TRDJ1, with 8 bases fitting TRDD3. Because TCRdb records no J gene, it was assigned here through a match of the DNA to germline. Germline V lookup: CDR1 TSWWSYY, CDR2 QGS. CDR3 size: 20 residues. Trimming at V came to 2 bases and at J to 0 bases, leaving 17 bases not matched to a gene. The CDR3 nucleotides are TGTGCTCTTGGGGAAATCCTCCCTAAGCACTGGGGGCTCTACACCGATAAACTCATCTTT. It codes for CALGEILPKHWGLYTDKLIF.